A single T cell receptor beta chain is shown here with its context. In the original processing: The authors estimated nucleated cell counts from reference gene primer amplification. The repertoire was sequenced with immunoSEQ multiplex PCR; TCRdb's copy has only in-frame clones and lacks some. That table is the source of V, J and clone size, and D and trimming were worked out from the DNA. The data hold some 20,000 clones, with approximately 90% observed a single time. The CDR3 has 14 amino acids. The V gene's germline CDR1 is SGHVS and CDR2 FQNEAQ. V shed 4 bases, J shed 8 bases, and the junction held 9 bases outside the gene matches. These data come from a study of blood T cell repertoires in COVID-19. On the study more broadly: COVID-19 samples, acute and convalescent, were from the United States, Italy and Spain. PBMCs, B-cell-depleted T cells, or T cells were the source of the cDNA or gDNA that made up the material.

The receptor comes from a man aged 40-50 years with active COVID-19. The sample was peripheral blood. The chain joins TRBV7-8 to TRBJ2-7, with 9 nucleotides matching TRBD2. CDR3 bases: TGTGCCAGCAGCTCGGCGCGGGAGGGCCGGAAGCAGTACTTC. Amino acids: CASSSAREGRKQYF.